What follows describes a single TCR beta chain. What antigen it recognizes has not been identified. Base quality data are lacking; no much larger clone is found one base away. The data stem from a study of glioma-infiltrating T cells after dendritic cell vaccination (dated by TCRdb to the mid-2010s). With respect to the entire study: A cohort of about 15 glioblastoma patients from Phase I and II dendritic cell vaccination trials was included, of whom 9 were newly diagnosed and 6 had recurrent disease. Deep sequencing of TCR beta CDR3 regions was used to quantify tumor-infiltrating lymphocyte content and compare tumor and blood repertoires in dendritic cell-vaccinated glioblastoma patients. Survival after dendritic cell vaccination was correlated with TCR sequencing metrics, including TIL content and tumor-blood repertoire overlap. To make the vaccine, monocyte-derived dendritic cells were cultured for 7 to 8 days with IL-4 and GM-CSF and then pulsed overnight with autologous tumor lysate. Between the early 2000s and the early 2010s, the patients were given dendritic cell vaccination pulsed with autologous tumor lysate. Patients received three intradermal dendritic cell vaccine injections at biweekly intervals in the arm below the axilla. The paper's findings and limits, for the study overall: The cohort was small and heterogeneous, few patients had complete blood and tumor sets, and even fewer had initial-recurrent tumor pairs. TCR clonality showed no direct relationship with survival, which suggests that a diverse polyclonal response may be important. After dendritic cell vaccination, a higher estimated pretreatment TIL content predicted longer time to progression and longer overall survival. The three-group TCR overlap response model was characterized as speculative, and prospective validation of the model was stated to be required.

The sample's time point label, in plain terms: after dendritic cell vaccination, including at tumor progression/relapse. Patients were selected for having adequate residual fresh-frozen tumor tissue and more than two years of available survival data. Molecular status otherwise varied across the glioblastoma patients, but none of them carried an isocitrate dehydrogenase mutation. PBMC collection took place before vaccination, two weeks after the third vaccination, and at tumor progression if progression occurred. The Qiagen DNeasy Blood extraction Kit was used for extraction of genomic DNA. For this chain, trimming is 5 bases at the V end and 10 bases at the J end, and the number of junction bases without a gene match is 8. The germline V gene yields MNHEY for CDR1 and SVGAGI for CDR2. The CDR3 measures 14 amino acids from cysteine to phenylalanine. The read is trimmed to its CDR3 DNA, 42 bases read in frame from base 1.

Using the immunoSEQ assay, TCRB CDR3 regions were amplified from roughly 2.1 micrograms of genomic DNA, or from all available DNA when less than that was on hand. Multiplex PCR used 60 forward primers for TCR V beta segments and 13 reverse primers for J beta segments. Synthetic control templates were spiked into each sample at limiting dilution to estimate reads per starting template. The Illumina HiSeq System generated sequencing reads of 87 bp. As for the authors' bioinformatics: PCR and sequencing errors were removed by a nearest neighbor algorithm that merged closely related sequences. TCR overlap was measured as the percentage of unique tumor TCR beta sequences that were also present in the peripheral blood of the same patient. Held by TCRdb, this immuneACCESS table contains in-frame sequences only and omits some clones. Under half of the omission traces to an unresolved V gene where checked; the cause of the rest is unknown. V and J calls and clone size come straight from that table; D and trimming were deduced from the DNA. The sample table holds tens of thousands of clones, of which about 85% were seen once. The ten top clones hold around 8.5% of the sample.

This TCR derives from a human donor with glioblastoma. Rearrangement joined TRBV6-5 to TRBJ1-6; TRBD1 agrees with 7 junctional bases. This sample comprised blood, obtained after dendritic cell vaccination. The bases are TGTGCCAGCAGTCAACAGGGGAGGCGATCACCCCTCCACTTT. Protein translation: CASSQQGRRSPLHF.